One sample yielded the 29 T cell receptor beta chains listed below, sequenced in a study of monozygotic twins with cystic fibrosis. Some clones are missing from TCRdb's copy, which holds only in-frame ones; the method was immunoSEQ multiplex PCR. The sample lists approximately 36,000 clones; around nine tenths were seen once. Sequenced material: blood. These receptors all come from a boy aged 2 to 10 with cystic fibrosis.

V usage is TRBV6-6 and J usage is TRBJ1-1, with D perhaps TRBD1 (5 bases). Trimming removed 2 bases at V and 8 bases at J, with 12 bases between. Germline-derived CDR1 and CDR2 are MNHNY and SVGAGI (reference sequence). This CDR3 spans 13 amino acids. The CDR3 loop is CASSYEGQREAFF. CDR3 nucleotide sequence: TGTGCCAGCAGTTACGAGGGGCAGAGAGAAGCTTTCTTT.

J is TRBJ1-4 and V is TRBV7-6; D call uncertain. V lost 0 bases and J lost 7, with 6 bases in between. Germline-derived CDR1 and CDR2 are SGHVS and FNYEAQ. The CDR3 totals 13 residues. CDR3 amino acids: CASSLAGGEKLFF. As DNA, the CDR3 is TGTGCCAGCAGCTTAGCTGGAGGTGAAAAACTGTTTTTT.

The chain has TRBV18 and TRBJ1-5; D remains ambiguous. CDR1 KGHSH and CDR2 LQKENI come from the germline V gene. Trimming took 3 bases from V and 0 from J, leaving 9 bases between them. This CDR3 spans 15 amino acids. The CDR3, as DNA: TGTGCCAGCTCACCGGGCAGCTATAGCAATCAGCCCCAGCATTTT. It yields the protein CASSPGSYSNQPQHF.

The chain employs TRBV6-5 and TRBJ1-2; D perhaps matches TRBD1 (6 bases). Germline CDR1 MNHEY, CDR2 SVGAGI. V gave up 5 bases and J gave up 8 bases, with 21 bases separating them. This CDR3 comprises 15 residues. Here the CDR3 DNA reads TGTGCCAGCAGTGGGGTCGGGCAGGGGATTGGAGGCTACACCTTC. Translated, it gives CASSGVGQGIGGYTF.

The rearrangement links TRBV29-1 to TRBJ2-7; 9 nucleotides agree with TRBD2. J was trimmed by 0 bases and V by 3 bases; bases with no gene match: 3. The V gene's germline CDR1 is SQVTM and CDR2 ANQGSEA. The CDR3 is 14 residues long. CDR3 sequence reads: CSVEETSGSYEQYF. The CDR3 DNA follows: TGCAGCGTTGAGGAGACTAGCGGCTCCTACGAGCAGTACTTC.

CDR3 sequence (DNA): TGTGCCAGCAGTGAAGGGACCTACACCTTC. Encoded protein: CASSEGTYTF. The chain carries TRBV6-1 and TRBJ1-2; no firm D call. Germline CDR1 and CDR2: MNHNS and SASEGT. The CDR3 is 10 residues long. The V and J ends lost 1 base and 10 bases respectively, with 4 bases between them.

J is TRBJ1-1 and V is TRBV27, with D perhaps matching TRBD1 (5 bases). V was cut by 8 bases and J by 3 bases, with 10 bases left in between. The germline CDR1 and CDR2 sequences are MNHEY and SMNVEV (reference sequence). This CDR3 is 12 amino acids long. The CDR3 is CASAGEDTEAFF. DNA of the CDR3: TGTGCCAGCGCGGGGGAGGACACTGAAGCTTTCTTT.

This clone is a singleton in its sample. The CDR3 region has the DNA TGTGCCAGCAGCCCGGGGGCTTACAATGAGCAGTTCTTC. Residues: CASSPGAYNEQFF. V and J are TRBV9 and TRBJ2-1; either TRBD1 or TRBD2 may fit D (6 bases each). Germline V gene sequence: CDR1 SGDLS, CDR2 YYNGEE. The CDR3 contains 13 residues. Trimming took 4 bases from V and 4 from J, leaving 9 bases between them.

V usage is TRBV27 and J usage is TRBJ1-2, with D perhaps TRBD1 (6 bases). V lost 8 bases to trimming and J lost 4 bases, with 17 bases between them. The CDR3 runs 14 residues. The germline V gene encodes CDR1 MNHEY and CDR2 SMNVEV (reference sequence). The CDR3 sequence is CASWERGAGYGYTF. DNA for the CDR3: TGTGCCAGCTGGGAAAGGGGGGCGGGCTATGGCTACACCTTC.

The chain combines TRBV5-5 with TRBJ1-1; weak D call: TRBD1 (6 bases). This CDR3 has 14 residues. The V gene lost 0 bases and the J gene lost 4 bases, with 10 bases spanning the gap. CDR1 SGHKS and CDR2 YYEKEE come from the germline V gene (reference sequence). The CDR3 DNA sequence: TGTGCCAGCAGCTTGGGCAGGGGAGCCACTGAAGCTTTCTTT. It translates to CASSLGRGATEAFF.

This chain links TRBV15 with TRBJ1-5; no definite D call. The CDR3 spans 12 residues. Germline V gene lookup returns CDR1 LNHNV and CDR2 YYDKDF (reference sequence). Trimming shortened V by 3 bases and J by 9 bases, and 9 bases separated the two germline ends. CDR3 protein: CATSSSAGPQHF. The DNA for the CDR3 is TGTGCCACCAGCAGCAGTGCTGGGCCCCAGCATTTT.

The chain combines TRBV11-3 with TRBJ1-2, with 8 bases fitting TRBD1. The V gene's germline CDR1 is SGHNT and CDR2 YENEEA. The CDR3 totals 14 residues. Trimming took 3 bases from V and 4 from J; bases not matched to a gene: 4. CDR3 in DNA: TGTGCCAGCAGCTTCGGCAGGGGGCCCTATGGCTACACCTTC. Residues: CASSFGRGPYGYTF. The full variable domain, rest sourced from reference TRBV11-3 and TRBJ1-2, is EAGVVQSPRYKIIEKKQPVAFWCNPISGHNTLYWYLQNLGQGPELLIRYENEEAVDDSQLPKDRFSAERLKGVDSTLKIQPAELGDSAVYLCASSFGRGPYGYTFGSGTRLTVV.

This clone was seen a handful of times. CDR3 nucleotides: TGCGCCAGCAGCTTGGAAGGGAATGGCTACACCTTC. Translating gives CASSLEGNGYTF. The rearrangement uses TRBV5-1 and TRBJ1-2; no firm D call. Germline loops: CDR1 SGHRS, CDR2 YFSETQ. Between the trimmed V and J ends, which lost 0 bases and 6 bases, there was a span of 6 bases. This CDR3 is 12 amino acids long.

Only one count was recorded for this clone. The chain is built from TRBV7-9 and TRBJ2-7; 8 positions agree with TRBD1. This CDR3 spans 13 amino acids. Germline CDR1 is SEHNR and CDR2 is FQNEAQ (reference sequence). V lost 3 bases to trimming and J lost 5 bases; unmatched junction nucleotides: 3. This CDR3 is CASSFWTGNEQYF. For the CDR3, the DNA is TGTGCCAGCAGCTTTTGGACAGGGAACGAGCAGTACTTC.

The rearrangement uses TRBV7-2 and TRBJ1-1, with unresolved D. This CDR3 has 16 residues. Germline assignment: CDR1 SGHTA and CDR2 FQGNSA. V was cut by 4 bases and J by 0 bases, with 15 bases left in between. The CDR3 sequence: CASSYQTLTLNTEAFF. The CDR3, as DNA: TGTGCCAGCAGCTATCAAACCTTGACTCTGAACACTGAAGCTTTCTTT.

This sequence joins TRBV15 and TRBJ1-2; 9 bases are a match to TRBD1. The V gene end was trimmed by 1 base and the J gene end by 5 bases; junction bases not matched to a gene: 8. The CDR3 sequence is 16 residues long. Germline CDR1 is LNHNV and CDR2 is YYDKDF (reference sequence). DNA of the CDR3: TGTGCCACCAGCAGAGCCTGGGACAGGGTGTGGTATGGCTACACCTTC. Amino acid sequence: CATSRAWDRVWYGYTF.

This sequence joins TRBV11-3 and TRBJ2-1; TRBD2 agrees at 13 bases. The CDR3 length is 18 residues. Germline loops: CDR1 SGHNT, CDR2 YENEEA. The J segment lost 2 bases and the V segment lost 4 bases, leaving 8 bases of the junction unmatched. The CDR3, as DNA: TGTGCCAGCAGCTCCAGGACTAGCGGGGGACCCCCCTACAATGAGCAGTTCTTC. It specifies CASSSRTSGGPPYNEQFF. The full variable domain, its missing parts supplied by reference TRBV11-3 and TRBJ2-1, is EAGVVQSPRYKIIEKKQPVAFWCNPISGHNTLYWYLQNLGQGPELLIRYENEEAVDDSQLPKDRFSAERLKGVDSTLKIQPAELGDSAVYLCASSSRTSGGPPYNEQFFGPGTRLTVL.

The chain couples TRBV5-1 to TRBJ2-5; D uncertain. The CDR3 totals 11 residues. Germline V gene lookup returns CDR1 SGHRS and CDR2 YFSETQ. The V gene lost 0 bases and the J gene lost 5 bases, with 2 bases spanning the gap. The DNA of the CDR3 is TGCGCCAGCAGCTTGGAGGAGACCCAGTACTTC. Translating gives CASSLEETQYF.

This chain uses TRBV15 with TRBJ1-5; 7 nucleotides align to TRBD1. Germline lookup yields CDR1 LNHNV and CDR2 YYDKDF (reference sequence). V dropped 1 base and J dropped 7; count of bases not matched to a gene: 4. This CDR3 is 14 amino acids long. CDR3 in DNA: TGTGCCACCAGCAGAGTCCGACAGGGCCAGCCCCAGCATTTT. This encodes CATSRVRQGQPQHF.

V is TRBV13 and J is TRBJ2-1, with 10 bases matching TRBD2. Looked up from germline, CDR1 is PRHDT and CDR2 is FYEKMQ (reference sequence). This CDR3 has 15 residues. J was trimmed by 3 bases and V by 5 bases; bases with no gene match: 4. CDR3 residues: CASSPIAGGYNEQFF. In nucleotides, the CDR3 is TGTGCCAGCAGCCCAATAGCGGGGGGCTACAATGAGCAGTTCTTC.

CDR3 bases: TGTGCCAGCAGTTACAAGGGACAGCTTATCACAGATACGCAGTATTTT. It encodes CASSYKGQLITDTQYF. The rearrangement joins TRBV6-5 to TRBJ2-3; TRBD1 aligns across 7 bases. CDR3 length equals 16 residues. The junction had 7 bases not matched to a gene; V was cut back by 2 bases and J by 2 bases. The V gene's germline CDR1 is MNHEY and CDR2 SVGAGI.

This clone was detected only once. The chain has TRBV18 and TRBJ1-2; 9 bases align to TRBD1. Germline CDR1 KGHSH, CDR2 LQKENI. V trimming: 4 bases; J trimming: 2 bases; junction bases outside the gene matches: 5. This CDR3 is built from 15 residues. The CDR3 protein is CASSLPGTGNYGYTF. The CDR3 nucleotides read TGTGCCAGCTCACTACCCGGGACAGGGAACTATGGCTACACCTTC.

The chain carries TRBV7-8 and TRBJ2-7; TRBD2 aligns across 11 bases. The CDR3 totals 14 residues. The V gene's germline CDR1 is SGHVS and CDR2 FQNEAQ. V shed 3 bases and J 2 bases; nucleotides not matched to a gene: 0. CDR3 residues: CASSFSGGAYEQYF. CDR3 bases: TGTGCCAGCAGCTTTAGCGGGGGGGCCTACGAGCAGTACTTC.

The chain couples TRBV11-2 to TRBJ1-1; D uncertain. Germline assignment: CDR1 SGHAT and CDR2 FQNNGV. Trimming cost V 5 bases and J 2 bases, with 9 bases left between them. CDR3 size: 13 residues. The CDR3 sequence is CASSTTVNTEAFF. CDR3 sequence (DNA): TGTGCCAGCAGCACTACAGTAAACACTGAAGCTTTCTTT.

CDR3 sequence (DNA): TGCGCCAGCAGCCCGGGACAGGCTTACGAGCAGTACTTC. Protein sequence: CASSPGQAYEQYF. V and J are TRBV4-1 and TRBJ2-7; 8 bases agree with TRBD1. There are 13 residues in the CDR3. J lost 4 bases, V lost 4 bases, and 3 bases had no gene match. CDR1 is MGHRA, CDR2 YSYEKL, per germline.

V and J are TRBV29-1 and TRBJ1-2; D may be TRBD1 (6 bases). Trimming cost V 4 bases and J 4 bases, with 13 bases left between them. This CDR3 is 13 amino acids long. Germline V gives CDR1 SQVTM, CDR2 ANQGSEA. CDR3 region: CSVVGEGGYGYTF. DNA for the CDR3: TGCAGCGTTGTCGGCGAGGGGGGCTATGGCTACACCTTC.

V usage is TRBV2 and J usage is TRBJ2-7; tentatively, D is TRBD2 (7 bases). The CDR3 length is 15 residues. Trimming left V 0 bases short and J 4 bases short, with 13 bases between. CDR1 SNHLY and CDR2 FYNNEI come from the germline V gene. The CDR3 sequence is CASSEASGGGYEQYF. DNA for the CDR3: TGTGCCAGCAGTGAAGCCTCGGGGGGCGGATACGAGCAGTACTTC.

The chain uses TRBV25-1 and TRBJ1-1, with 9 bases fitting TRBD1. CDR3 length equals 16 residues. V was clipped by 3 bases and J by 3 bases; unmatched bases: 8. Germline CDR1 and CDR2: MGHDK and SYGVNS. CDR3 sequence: CASSDPGGQGDTEAFF. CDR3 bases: TGTGCCAGCAGTGATCCGGGGGGACAGGGAGACACTGAAGCTTTCTTT.

The CDR3 DNA is TGTGCCAGCAGGGGGACAGGGACCTACGAGCAGTACTTC. Translated: CASRGTGTYEQYF. This chain connects TRBV5-6 to TRBJ2-7, with 9 bases lining up with TRBD1. The CDR3 length is 13 residues. The germline V gene encodes CDR1 SGHDT and CDR2 YYEEEE. The J segment lost 2 bases and the V segment lost 5 bases, leaving 2 bases of the junction unmatched. The variable domain in full, with the rest retrieved from reference TRBV5-6 and TRBJ2-7, is DAGVTQSPTHLIKTRGQQVTLRCSPKSGHDTVSWYQQALGQGPQFIFQYYEEEERQRGNFPDRFSGHQFPNYSSELNVNALLLGDSALYLCASRGTGTYEQYFGPGTRLTVT.